Reported below is one T cell receptor beta chain. Its cognate antigen is unknown. Germline is not matched at one junction end, which may reflect a read error. TCRdb re-called the RT-PCR reads with MiXCR, one entry per CDR3 protein. Of around 180,000 distinct CDR3 sequences detected, about 10% appear once; the ten largest clones hold about 11%. The data were taken from a study of response to subunit inactivated influenza vaccine. Study outcomes and limitations: Authors suggested few new T cells are recruited by each seasonal influenza vaccination.

Germline V CDR1 and CDR2: DFQATT, SNEGSKA (reference sequence). The CDR3 sequence is 14 residues long. The specimen was non-naive T cells sorted from PBMCs, collected on the day of vaccination. The chain combines TRBV20-1 with TRBJ1-1, with D maybe TRBD1 (6 bases). The TCR originated in a man aged 50 or older who received an inactivated influenza vaccine. CDR3 residues: CSPRVTGRDTEAFF. In DNA, the CDR3 is TGCAGTCCTAGAGTAACAGGGCGCGACACTGAAGCTTTCTTT.